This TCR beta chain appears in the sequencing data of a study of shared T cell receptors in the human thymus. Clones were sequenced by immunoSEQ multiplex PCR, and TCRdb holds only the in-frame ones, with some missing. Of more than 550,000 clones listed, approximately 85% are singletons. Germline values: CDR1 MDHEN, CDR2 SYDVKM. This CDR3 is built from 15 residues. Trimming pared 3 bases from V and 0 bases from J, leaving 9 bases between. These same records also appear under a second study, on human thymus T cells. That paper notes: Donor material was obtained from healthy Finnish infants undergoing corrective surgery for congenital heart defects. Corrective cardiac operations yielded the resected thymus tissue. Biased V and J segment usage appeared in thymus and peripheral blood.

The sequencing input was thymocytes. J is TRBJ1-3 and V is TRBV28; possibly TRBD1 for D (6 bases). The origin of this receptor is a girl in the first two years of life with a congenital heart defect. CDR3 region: CASSFGTYSGNTIYF. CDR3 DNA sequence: TGTGCCAGCAGTTTCGGGACATACTCTGGAAACACCATATATTTT.